These T cell receptor beta chains were read from a single sample in a study of blood T cells in healthy people across ages. Each CDR3 protein gets one entry after TCRdb re-called the 5' RACE reads with MiXCR. The sample shows almost 550,000 distinct CDR3 sequences, under 30% of them seen only once. The same sample was also studied in work on T cells of mothers and their children.

Sequenced sample: blood. The receptors were sampled from a boy younger than 18 in good health. The CDR3 runs from the conserved cysteine through the conserved F or W. D genes are given only for firm matches. Where a row states a size, it is once, few, many or the class of an expanded clone; other rows omit it.

d_gene	abundance	v_gene	j_gene	CDR3nt	CDR3aa
-	few	TRBV4-3	TRBJ2-3	TGCGCCAGCAGCCAAAGGGTTAGCGGAATCACAGATACGCAGTATTTT	CASSQRVSGITDTQYF
TRBD1	-	TRBV6-4	TRBJ2-2	TGTGCCTGCAGTGACAGGGCCACCGGGGAGCTGTTTTTT	CACSDRATGELFF
-	few	TRBV19	TRBJ2-1	TGTGCCAGTAGTAGTACAGGGTCCAATGAGCAGTTCTTC	CASSSTGSNEQFF
-	-	TRBV6-5	TRBJ1-1	TGTGCCAGCAGTTACCTGGTCCGAGGGTTCTCCACTGAAGCTTTCTTT	CASSYLVRGFSTEAFF
-	-	TRBV7-9	TRBJ1-1	TGTGCCAGCAGCTTAGTAGGGGCGTACACTGAAGCTTTCTTT	CASSLVGAYTEAFF
-	few	TRBV20-1	TRBJ1-2	TGCAGTGCTAGAGATGAATCGGCCAGAGACTATGGCTACACCTTC	CSARDESARDYGYTF
TRBD1	few	TRBV6-1	TRBJ1-5	TGTGCCAGCAGTGAAAGGATGTCCGGGACAGGGGGTGAACAGCCCCAGCATTTT	CASSERMSGTGGEQPQHF
TRBD2	-	TRBV4-2	TRBJ2-1	TGTGCCAGCAGCCACATAGCGGGTTACAATGAGCAGTTCTTC	CASSHIAGYNEQFF
-	-	TRBV18	TRBJ1-2	TGTGCCAGCTCACCATGGGGGAACTATGGCTACACCTTC	CASSPWGNYGYTF
-	-	TRBV2	TRBJ1-5	TGTGCCAGCACTGACGACAGTTTGGAGCCCCAGCATTTT	CASTDDSLEPQHF
-	few	TRBV7-2	TRBJ2-5	TGTGCCAGCAGCTTACCCTCCCGAGAGACCCAGTACTTC	CASSLPSRETQYF
-	few	TRBV7-9	TRBJ1-2	TGTGCCAGCAGCCCAAGACAGGCTAACTATGGCTACACCTTC	CASSPRQANYGYTF
-	few	TRBV19	TRBJ2-1	TGTGCCAGTAGTTGGGCTAAAAGGGATGAGCAGTTCTTC	CASSWAKRDEQFF
TRBD1	-	TRBV3-1	TRBJ2-2	TGTGCCAGCAGCCAAGGACAGGGTGCGCTCGGGGAGCTGTTTTTT	CASSQGQGALGELFF
TRBD1	-	TRBV7-3	TRBJ1-4	TGTGCCAGCAGCCAAAGGGCCAGGGGGCAAGGTGAAAAACTGTTTTTT	CASSQRARGQGEKLFF
TRBD2	-	TRBV10-3	TRBJ2-7	TGTGCCATAGGGACTAGCGGGAGTATCGCTTACGAGCAGTACTTC	CAIGTSGSIAYEQYF
-	few	TRBV9	TRBJ2-2	TGTGCCAGCAGCACTTGGGGGACTGTGAACACCGGGGAGCTGTTTTTT	CASSTWGTVNTGELFF
-	few	TRBV28	TRBJ1-5	TGTGCCAGCAGTACCCAACCGAGCAATCAGCCCCAGCATTTT	CASSTQPSNQPQHF
-	few	TRBV5-5	TRBJ2-5	TGTGCCAGCAGCTTCCTGGGGTCGGCGGACGAGACCCAGTACTTC	CASSFLGSADETQYF
TRBD1	few	TRBV7-2	TRBJ2-5	TGTGCCAGCACAAGACAGGGGGGTTCAGAGACCCAGTACTTC	CASTRQGGSETQYF
-	-	TRBV9	TRBJ1-6	TGTGCCAGCAGCTCAGGCAGGGGATTATCACCCCTCCACTTT	CASSSGRGLSPLHF
-	few	TRBV9	TRBJ2-2	TGTGCCAGCAGCAGACTCCCGACGACCGGGGAGCTGTTTTTT	CASSRLPTTGELFF
-	few	TRBV5-5	TRBJ2-4	TGTGCCAGCAGCTGGTCACTAGGGGTCCAAAACATTCAGTACTTC	CASSWSLGVQNIQYF
TRBD1	-	TRBV7-9	TRBJ2-5	TGTGCCAGCAGCCGTCCCGACAGGGAAGAGACCCAGTACTTC	CASSRPDREETQYF
-	few	TRBV7-9	TRBJ1-1	TGTGCCAGCAGCTTAGGGGGGGGCAGGGAGAACACTGAAGCTTTCTTT	CASSLGGGRENTEAFF
-	-	TRBV19	TRBJ2-5	TGTGCCAGTAGAACCCCGGGCGAGAAAGAGACCCAGTACTTC	CASRTPGEKETQYF
-	-	TRBV7-9	TRBJ2-6	TGTGCCAGCAGCTTATACAGGGCTGGGGCCAACGTCCTGACTTTC	CASSLYRAGANVLTF
TRBD2	-	TRBV5-4	TRBJ2-5	TGTGCCAGCAGCTTGGGACTAGCGGGAAACGCGGAGACCCAGTACTTC	CASSLGLAGNAETQYF
-	-	TRBV20-1	TRBJ1-5	TGCAGTGCTAGGGGGACCGTCGCGCCCCAGCATTTT	CSARGTVAPQHF
-	few	TRBV6-4	TRBJ2-1	TGTGCCAGCTTTCTAGCGCCCAACAATGAGCAGTTCTTC	CASFLAPNNEQFF
TRBD1	few	TRBV7-2	TRBJ2-5	TGTGCCAGCAGCCATCTAGGGGCAGGGGGTTTTATCGAGACCCAGTACTTC	CASSHLGAGGFIETQYF
-	few	TRBV2	TRBJ2-7	TGTGCCAGCAGTGAGCTATACGAGCAGTACTTC	CASSELYEQYF
-	many	TRBV18	TRBJ1-4	TGCGCCAGCAGCTCCGGGACGGGTAATGAAAAACTGTTTTTT	CASSSGTGNEKLFF
-	-	TRBV6-2/TRBV6-3	TRBJ1-2	TGTGCCAGCAGACCCCAGGTAGTGTCCGGCTACACCTTC	CASRPQVVSGYTF
TRBD1	few	TRBV29-1	TRBJ2-7	TGCAGCGTTGAGAAACGTGGACAGGGCCACGAGCAGTACTTC	CSVEKRGQGHEQYF
TRBD1	few	TRBV7-2	TRBJ2-4	TGTGCCAGCAGCCCCCCAGGGGGCAAGGTCAAAAACATTCAGTACTTC	CASSPPGGKVKNIQYF
TRBD2	-	TRBV18	TRBJ2-3	TGTGCCAGCTCACCACCAGGGAGGGGATTGGATACGCAGTATTTT	CASSPPGRGLDTQYF
TRBD2	-	TRBV4-1	TRBJ2-3	TGCGCCAGCAGCCAGACCGGGACTAGCGGGGGCTTGAGCACAGATACGCAGTATTTT	CASSQTGTSGGLSTDTQYF
-	-	TRBV15	TRBJ2-2	TGTGCCACCAGCGACCAGACAGGGAACACCGGGGAGCTGTTTTTT	CATSDQTGNTGELFF
-	-	TRBV27	TRBJ2-3	TGTGCCACCCAATTGTCGGGATTTAGCACAGATACGCAGTATTTT	CATQLSGFSTDTQYF
TRBD1	-	TRBV24-1	TRBJ1-2	TGTGCCACCAGTGACTCGGACAGGGCGGGCTACACCTTC	CATSDSDRAGYTF
-	few	TRBV6-2/TRBV6-3	TRBJ2-1	TGTGCCAGCAGTTACTCCAGGGGAAATGAGCAGTTCTTC	CASSYSRGNEQFF
-	few	TRBV2	TRBJ2-3	TGTGCCAGCAGTCGAGGGGGGGGGATCACAGATACGCAGTATTTT	CASSRGGGITDTQYF
-	-	TRBV27	TRBJ2-4	TGTGCCAGCAGATCCGCGGAGGGGGGCCGCTCCACACAGTACTTC	CASRSAEGGRSTQYF
TRBD1	few	TRBV4-3	TRBJ2-4	TGCGCCAGCAGCCCAGACAGGGTCCAAAACATTCAGTACTTC	CASSPDRVQNIQYF
-	many	TRBV28	TRBJ2-1	TGTGCCAGCAGTGTCCTCAGGGGGGATGAGCAGTTCTTC	CASSVLRGDEQFF
-	-	TRBV7-3	TRBJ2-6	TGTGCCAGCAGCTTAAGGGGCGGGGTGCTCCTGACTTTC	CASSLRGGVLLTF
TRBD1	few	TRBV7-9	TRBJ1-1	TGTGCCAGCAGTTTAGTGCAGGGGGCGAATACTGAAGCTTTCTTT	CASSLVQGANTEAFF